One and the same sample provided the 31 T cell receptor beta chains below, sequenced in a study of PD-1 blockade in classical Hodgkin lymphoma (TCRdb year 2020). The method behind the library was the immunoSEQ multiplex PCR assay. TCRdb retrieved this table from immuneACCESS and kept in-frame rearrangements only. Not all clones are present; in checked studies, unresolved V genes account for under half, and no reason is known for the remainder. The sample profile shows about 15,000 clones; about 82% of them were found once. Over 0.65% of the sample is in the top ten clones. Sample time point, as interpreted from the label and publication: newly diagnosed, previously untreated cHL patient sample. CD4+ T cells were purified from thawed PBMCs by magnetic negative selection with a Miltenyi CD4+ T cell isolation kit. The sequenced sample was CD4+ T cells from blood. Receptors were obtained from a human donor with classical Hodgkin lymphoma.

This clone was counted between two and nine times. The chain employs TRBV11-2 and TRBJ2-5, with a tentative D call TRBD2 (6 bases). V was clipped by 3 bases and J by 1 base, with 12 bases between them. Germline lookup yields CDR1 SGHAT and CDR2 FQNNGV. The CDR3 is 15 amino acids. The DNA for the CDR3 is TGTGCCAGCAGCTTCGGAGGGAGCACCCAAGAGACCCAGTACTTC. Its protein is CASSFGGSTQETQYF.

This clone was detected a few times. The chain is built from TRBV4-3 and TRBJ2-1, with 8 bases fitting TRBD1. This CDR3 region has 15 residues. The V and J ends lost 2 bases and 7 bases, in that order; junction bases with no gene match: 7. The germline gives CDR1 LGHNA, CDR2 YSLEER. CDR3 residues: CASSQQGAMRNEQFF. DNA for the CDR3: TGCGCCAGCAGCCAACAGGGGGCCATGAGAAATGAGCAGTTCTTC.

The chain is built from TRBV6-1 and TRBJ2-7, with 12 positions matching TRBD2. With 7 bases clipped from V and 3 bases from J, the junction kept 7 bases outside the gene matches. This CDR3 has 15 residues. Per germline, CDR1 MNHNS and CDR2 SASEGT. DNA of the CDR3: TGTGCCAGCACCGGGGGACTAGCGGGTAACTACGAGCAGTACTTC. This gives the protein CASTGGLAGNYEQYF.

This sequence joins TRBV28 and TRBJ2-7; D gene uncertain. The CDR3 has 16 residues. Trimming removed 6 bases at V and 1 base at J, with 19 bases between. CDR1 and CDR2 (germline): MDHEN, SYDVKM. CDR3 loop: CASSQTAQPSSYEQYF. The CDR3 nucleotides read TGTGCCAGCAGCCAAACTGCCCAGCCCTCGTCCTACGAGCAGTACTTC.

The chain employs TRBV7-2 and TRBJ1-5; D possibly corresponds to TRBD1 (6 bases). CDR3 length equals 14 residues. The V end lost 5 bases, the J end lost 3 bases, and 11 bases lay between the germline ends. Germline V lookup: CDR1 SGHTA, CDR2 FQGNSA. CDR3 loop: CASSSTGTNQPQHF. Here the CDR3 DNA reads TGTGCCAGCAGCAGTACAGGGACCAATCAGCCCCAGCATTTT.

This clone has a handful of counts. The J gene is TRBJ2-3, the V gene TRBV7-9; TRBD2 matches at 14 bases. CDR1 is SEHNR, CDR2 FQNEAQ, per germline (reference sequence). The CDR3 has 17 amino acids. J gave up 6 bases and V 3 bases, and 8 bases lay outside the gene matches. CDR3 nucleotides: TGTGCCAGCAGCTTCTCCGGGACTAGCGGGAGATTTGATACGCAGTATTTT. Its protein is CASSFSGTSGRFDTQYF.

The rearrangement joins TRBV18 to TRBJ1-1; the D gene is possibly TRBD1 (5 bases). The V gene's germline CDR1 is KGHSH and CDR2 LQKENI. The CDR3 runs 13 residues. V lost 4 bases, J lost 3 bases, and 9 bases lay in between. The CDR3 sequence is CASSRREDTEAFF. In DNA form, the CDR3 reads TGTGCCAGCTCACGCAGGGAGGACACTGAAGCTTTCTTT.

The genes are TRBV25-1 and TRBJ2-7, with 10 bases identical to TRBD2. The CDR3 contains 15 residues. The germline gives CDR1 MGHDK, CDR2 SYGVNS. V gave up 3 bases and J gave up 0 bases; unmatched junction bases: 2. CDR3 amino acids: CASSDPSGSSYEQYF. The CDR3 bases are TGTGCCAGCAGTGATCCTAGCGGGAGCTCCTACGAGCAGTACTTC.

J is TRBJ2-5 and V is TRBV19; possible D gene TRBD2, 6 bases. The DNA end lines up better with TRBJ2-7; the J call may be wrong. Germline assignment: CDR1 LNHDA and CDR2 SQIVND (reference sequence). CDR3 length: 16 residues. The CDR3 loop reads CASSILGDGGAYEQYF. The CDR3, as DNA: TGTGCCAGTAGTATATTGGGTGATGGCGGGGCCTACGAGCAGTACTTC.

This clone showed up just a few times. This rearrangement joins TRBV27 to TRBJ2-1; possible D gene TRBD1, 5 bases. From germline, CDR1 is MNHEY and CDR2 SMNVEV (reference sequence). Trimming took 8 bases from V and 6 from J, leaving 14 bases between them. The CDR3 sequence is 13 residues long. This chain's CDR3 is CASRDRPFNEQFF. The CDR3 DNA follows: TGTGCCAGCCGAGACAGACCGTTCAATGAGCAGTTCTTC.

CDR3 DNA sequence: TGTGCCAGCAGCCCACAGCACAATGAGCAGTTCTTC. Its protein product is CASSPQHNEQFF. V gene TRBV7-2 combines with J gene TRBJ2-1, with unresolved D. The CDR3 extends over 12 amino acids. The V end was cut by 5 bases, the J end by 5 bases, with 7 bases between. Germline V gives CDR1 SGHTA, CDR2 FQGNSA.

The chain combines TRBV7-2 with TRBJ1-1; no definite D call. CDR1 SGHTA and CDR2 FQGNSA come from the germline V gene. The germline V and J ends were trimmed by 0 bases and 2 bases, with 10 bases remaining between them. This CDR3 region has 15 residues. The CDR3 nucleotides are TGTGCCAGCAGCTTAGCGGGGAAGAGTAACACTGAAGCTTTCTTT. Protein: CASSLAGKSNTEAFF.

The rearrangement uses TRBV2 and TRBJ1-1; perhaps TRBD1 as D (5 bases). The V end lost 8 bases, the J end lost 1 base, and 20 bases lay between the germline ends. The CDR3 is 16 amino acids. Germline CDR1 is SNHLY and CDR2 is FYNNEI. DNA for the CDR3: TGTGCCAGCCGCGTGGGCGTAGGGGATTGGAACACTGAAGCTTTCTTT. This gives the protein CASRVGVGDWNTEAFF.

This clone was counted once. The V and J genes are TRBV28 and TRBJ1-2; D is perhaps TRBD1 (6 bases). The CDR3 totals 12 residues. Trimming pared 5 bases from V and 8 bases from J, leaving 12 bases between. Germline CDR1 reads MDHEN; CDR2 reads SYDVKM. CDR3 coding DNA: TGTGCCAGCAGTACAACAGGGTACGGCTACACCTTC. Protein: CASSTTGYGYTF.

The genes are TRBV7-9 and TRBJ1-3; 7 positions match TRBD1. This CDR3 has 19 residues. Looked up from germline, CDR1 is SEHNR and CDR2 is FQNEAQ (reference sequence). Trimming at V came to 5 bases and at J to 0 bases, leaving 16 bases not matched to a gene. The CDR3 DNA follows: TGTGCCAGCAGCCCTTTTCGGCTTGGAGGGGGCTACTCTGGAAACACCATATATTTT. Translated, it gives CASSPFRLGGGYSGNTIYF.

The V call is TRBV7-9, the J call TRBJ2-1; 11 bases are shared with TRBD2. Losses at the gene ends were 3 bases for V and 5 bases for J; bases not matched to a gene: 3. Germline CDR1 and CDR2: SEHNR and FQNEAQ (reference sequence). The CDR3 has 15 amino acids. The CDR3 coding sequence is TGTGCCAGCAGCTTGTTACTAGCGGGAGACAATGAGCAGTTCTTC. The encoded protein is CASSLLLAGDNEQFF.

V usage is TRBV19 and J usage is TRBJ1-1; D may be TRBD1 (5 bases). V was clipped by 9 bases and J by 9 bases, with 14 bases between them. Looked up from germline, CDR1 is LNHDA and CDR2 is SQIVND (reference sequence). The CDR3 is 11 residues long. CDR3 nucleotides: TGTGCCAGCCAGGGCGCGGTAAAAGCTTTCTTT. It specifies CASQGAVKAFF.

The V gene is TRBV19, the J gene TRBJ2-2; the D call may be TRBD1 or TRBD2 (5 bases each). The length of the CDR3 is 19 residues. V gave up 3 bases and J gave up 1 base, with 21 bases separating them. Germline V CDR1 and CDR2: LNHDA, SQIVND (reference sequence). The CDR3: CASSMNPGPDGMNTGELFF. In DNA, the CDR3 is TGTGCCAGTAGTATGAATCCGGGGCCGGACGGAATGAACACCGGGGAGCTGTTTTTT. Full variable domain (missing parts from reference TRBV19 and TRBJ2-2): DGGITQSPKYLFRKEGQNVTLSCEQNLNHDAMYWYRQDPGQGLRLIYYSQIVNDFQKGDIAEGYSVSREKKESFPLTVTSAQKNPTAFYLCASSMNPGPDGMNTGELFFGEGSRLTVL.

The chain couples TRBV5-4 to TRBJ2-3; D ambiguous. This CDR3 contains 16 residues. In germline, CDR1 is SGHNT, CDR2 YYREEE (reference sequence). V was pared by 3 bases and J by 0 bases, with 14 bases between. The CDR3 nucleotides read TGTGCCAGCAGCTCGTCTCGCTCCTGGAGCACAGATACGCAGTATTTT. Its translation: CASSSSRSWSTDTQYF.

CDR3 nucleotide sequence: TGTGCCAGCAGCGTTACTGGACAGGGAATAGGGGAGACCCAGTACTTC. This gives the protein CASSVTGQGIGETQYF. This sequence joins TRBV11-2 and TRBJ2-5, with TRBD1 identical over 8 bases. Germline V gives CDR1 SGHAT, CDR2 FQNNGV. CDR3 size: 16 residues. V gave up 5 bases and J gave up 5 bases; unmatched junction bases: 13. The full variable domain, with the rest looked up from reference TRBV11-2 and TRBJ2-5, is EAGVAQSPRYKIIEKRQSVAFWCNPISGHATLYWYQQILGQGPKLLIQFQNNGVVDDSQLPKDRFSAERLKGVDSTLKIQPAKLEDSAVYLCASSVTGQGIGETQYFGPGTRLLVL.

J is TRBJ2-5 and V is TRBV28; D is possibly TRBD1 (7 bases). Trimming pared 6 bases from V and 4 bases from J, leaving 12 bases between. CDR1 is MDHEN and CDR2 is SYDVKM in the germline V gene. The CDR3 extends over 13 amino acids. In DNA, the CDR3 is TGTGCCAGCAGACCAGGGGGAGGAGAGACCCAGTACTTC. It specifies CASRPGGGETQYF.

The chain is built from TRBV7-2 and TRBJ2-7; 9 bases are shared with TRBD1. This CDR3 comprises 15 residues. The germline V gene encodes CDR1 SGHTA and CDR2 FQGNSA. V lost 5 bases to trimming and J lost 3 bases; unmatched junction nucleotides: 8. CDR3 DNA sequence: TGTGCCAGCAGCCCGCGGGGACAGGGACTCTACGAGCAGTACTTC. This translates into CASSPRGQGLYEQYF. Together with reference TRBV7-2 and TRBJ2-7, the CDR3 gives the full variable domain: GAGVSQSPSNKVTEKGKDVELRCDPISGHTALYWYRQSLGQGLEFLIYFQGNSAPDKSGLPSDRFSAERTGGSVSTLTIQRTQQEDSAVYLCASSPRGQGLYEQYFGPGTRLTVT.

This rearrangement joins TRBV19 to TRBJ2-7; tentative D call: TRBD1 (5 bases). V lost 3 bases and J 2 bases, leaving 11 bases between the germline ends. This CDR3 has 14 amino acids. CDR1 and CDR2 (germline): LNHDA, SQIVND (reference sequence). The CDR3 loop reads CASSIRGSTYEQYF. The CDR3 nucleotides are TGTGCCAGTAGTATTAGGGGCAGTACCTACGAGCAGTACTTC. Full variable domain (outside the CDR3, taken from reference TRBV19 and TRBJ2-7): DGGITQSPKYLFRKEGQNVTLSCEQNLNHDAMYWYRQDPGQGLRLIYYSQIVNDFQKGDIAEGYSVSREKKESFPLTVTSAQKNPTAFYLCASSIRGSTYEQYFGPGTRLTVT.

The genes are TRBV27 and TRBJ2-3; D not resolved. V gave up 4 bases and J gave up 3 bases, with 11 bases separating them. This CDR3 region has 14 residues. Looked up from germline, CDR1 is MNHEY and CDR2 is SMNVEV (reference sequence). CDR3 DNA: TGTGCCAGCAGTTCCCAACTCATAACAGATACGCAGTATTTT. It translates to CASSSQLITDTQYF.

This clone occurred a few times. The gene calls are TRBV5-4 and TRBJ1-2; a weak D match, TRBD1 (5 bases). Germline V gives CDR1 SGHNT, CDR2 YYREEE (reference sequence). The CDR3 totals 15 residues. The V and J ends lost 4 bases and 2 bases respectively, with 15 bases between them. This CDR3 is CASSPTGQGNYGYTF. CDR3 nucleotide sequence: TGTGCCAGCAGCCCCACTGGGCAGGGCAACTATGGCTACACCTTC. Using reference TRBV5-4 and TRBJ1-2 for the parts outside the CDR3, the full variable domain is ETGVTQSPTHLIKTRGQQVTLRCSSQSGHNTVSWYQQALGQGPQFIFQYYREEENGRGNFPPRFSGLQFPNYSSELNVNALELDDSALYLCASSPTGQGNYGYTFGSGTRLTVV.

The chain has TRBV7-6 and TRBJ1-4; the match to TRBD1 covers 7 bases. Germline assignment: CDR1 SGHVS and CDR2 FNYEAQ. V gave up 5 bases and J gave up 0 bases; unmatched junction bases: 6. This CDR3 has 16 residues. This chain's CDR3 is CASSPDRAATNEKLFF. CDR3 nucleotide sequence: TGTGCCAGCAGCCCCGACAGGGCGGCAACTAATGAAAAACTGTTTTTT.

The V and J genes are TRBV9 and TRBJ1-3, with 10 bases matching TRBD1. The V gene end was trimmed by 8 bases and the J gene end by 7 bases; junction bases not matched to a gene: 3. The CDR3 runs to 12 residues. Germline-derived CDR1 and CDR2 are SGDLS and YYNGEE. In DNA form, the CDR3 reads TGTGCCAGTCGGGGACAGGGGAACACCATATATTTT. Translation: CASRGQGNTIYF.

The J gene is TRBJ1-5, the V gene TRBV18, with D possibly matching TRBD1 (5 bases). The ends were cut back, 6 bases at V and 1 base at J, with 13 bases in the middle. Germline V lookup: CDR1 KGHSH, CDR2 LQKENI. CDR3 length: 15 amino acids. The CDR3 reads CASSPERGSNQPQHF. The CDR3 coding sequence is TGTGCCAGCTCTCCGGAAAGGGGAAGCAATCAGCCCCAGCATTTT.

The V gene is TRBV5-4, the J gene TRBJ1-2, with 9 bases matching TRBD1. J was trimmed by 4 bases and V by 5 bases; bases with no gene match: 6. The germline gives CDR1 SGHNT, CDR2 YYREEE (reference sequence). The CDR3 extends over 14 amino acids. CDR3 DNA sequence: TGTGCCAGCAGAAAGAGGGACAGGGCCTATGGCTACACCTTC. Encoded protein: CASRKRDRAYGYTF.

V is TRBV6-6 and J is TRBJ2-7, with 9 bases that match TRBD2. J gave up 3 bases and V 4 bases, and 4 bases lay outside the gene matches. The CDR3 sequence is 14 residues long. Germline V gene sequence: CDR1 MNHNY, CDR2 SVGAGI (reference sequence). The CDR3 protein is CASSLGRGGYEQYF. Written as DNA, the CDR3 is TGTGCCAGCAGTTTGGGGCGGGGGGGCTACGAGCAGTACTTC.

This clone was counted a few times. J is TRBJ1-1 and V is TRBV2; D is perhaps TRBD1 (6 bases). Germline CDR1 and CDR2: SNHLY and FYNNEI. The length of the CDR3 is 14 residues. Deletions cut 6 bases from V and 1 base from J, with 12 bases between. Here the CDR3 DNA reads TGTGCCAGCAGCAGTACAGGGAGGAACACTGAAGCTTTCTTT. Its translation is CASSSTGRNTEAFF.